This T cell receptor beta chain was sequenced for a study of T cells in Graves' hyperthyroidism and ophthalmopathy (dated by TCRdb to between 2019 and 2020). Background for the entire study: Peripheral blood was sampled at the time of initial diagnosis, prior to any treatment. TCR V-J signatures able to tell the groups apart were searched for in a discovery cohort of approximately 95 patients, of whom around 43 had Graves' ophthalmopathy and around 56 had stable Graves' hyperthyroidism. Prospective prediction of ophthalmopathy was tested in an independent validation cohort of fewer than 20 hyperthyroidism patients and 17 patients who later progressed to ophthalmopathy. The 85 to 100 discovery patients were randomly split 7:3 into training and test sets. Thyroid tissue and blood T-cell repertoires from more than 5 Graves' hyperthyroidism patients were also compared in the study. After blood sampling, hyperthyroidism patients were treated with methimazole at a starting dose of 30 mg daily, and ophthalmopathy patients were treated with high-dose intravenous methylprednisolone. The paper reports TCR Vbeta CDR3 sequencing of over 120 peripheral blood samples: under 45 ophthalmopathy, 70 to 85 hyperthyroidism and around 17 progressor patients.

The TCR beta CDR3 regions were amplified from the RNA transcripts. The TCR CDR3 was subjected to a first round of RT-PCR using the HTBI primer set and the Qiagen OneStep RT-PCR kit. Libraries were constructed in a second round of multiplex PCR, after which size selection and purification were carried out. Paired-end sequencing of the libraries was performed with 100 bp reads on an Illumina HiSeq2000. The authors' analysis ran thus. SOAPnuke was used to process the raw data, removing reads that contained adapters or uncalled bases, had a mean Phred below 15, or lacked an exact match to the constant primer or identifier. High-quality paired reads were merged with COPE v1.2.5, and unique nucleotide sequences were defined as clonotypes. MiTCR v1.1 was used to align clonotypes to the IMGT TRBV, TRBD and TRBJ reference segments. Analysis was restricted to V-J combinations with a frequency above 0.0001, which covered approximately 99% of repertoires. The TCS score was defined as F50 (clonal expansion) divided by E x V (chaos), with BLOSUM62-based TCRdist calculated between CDR3 peptides within each V-J. Welch's t-statistics and random forest reduced roughly 540 V-J features to 13, which were used in a naive Bayes classifier (R e1071). TCRdb reanalyzed the raw reads on its own, using fastp at Q25 for trimming and MiXCR for clone calling, and kept in-frame beta chains. Each CDR3 protein appears once, grouped with its most common genes and DNA. The authors' filters were not applied to this entry. Counted in this sample were about 400,000 distinct CDR3 sequences; roughly 14% of them appeared once. The ten largest clones represent less than 15% of the sample.

What the work shows at the level of the full study, not this receptor alone: In validation, the model predicted progression to ophthalmopathy a median of 6.5 months before onset, with about 71% sensitivity and 72.22% specificity. No statistical method was used to fix the sample size in advance, and group allocation was not hidden from the investigators. Most expanded thyroid clonotypes (frequency above 0.001) were also detected in blood, a finding suggesting that blood repertoires may reflect thyroid immune responses. A 13 V-J signature model separated ophthalmopathy from stable hyperthyroidism, with about 88% sensitivity and 81% to 82% specificity in cross-validation and 80%/75% in testing.

A patient counted as having stable Graves' hyperthyroidism if no progression to ophthalmopathy occurred over 18 months of follow-up. Hyperthyroidism patients were newly diagnosed, with disease duration under 2 months, and aged 18 to 65 years. Any patient with an uncontrolled infection, another autoimmune disease, pregnancy or lactation was excluded. Diagnoses were established on the basis of clinical symptoms, serum thyroxine and TRAb, thyroid ultrasound, and orbital computed tomography. PBMCs were isolated from around 10 ml of fresh peripheral blood by Ficoll-Paque density gradient centrifugation. Total RNA was extracted with Trizol reagent, and quality was checked on an Agilent 2100 Bioanalyzer. This clonotype was counted at least ten times. Its antigen specificity is not known. A read error may account for a junction end that differs from germline. The source is a woman between 18 and 29 years old with Graves' hyperthyroidism. Material: blood.

CDR3 region: CASSLGSLLHF. Read as DNA, the sequence is TGTGCCAGCAGTTTGGGATCACTCCTCCACTTT. The rearranged segments are TRBV28 and TRBJ1-6, with no D gene named confidently. Reading the germline V gene gives CDR1 MDHEN and CDR2 SYDVKM. From its cysteine to its phenylalanine, the CDR3 spans 11 amino acids. Only the CDR3 DNA is retained, 33 bases long and in frame from the first base.